Listed below are T cell receptor beta chains from one sample, sequenced in a study of long-term antiretroviral therapy in people with HIV. Here immunoSEQ multiplex PCR was the method, and the copy in TCRdb shows in-frame clones only, minus some. The sample contains approximately 15,000 clones, about 86% of which appear only once. Sample: unsorted PBMCs, taken just before starting antiretroviral therapy. The receptor set was obtained from a man aged 35 to 55 with HIV. Each CDR3 is given with its conserved first and last residue. D genes are given only for firm matches. Size is stated for part of the rows, as once, few or many counts, or as a class when the clone is expanded.

CDR3 DNA: TGTGCCAGCAGCTTCATGGGGGCCTCTGGGGCCAACGTCCTGACTTTC
CDR3 protein: CASSFMGASGANVLTF
V gene: TRBV5-6
D gene: -
J gene: TRBJ2-6
clone size: once

CDR3 DNA: TGTGCCAGCAGCTATGGGACAGGGAATGAAAAACTGTTTTTT
CDR3 protein: CASSYGTGNEKLFF
V gene: TRBV5-6
D gene: TRBD1
J gene: TRBJ1-4
clone size: -

CDR3 DNA: TGCGCCAGCAGCTTGTCAGGAAATCAGCCCCAGCATTTT
CDR3 protein: CASSLSGNQPQHF
V gene: TRBV5-1
D gene: -
J gene: TRBJ1-5
clone size: -

CDR3 DNA: TGTGCCAGCACTGAGTCGGGCGCGAACTATGGCTACACCTTC
CDR3 protein: CASTESGANYGYTF
V gene: TRBV6-6
D gene: -
J gene: TRBJ1-2
clone size: -

CDR3 DNA: TGTGCCAGCAGCTATAATGCCCAGCGTAACACCGGGGAGCTGTTTTTT
CDR3 protein: CASSYNAQRNTGELFF
V gene: TRBV7-9
D gene: -
J gene: TRBJ2-2
clone size: -

CDR3 DNA: TGCGCCAGCAGCCTAGAAAGGACAGCGAACTATGGCTACACCTTC
CDR3 protein: CASSLERTANYGYTF
V gene: TRBV4-1
D gene: -
J gene: TRBJ1-2
clone size: -

CDR3 DNA: TGTGCCAGCAGTGAGTACGGAATATACTACGAGCAGTACTTC
CDR3 protein: CASSEYGIYYEQYF
V gene: TRBV2
D gene: -
J gene: TRBJ2-7
clone size: -

CDR3 DNA: TGTGCCAGCAGCGTAGAGGGGACACCTTACTACGAGCAGTACTTC
CDR3 protein: CASSVEGTPYYEQYF
V gene: TRBV9
D gene: -
J gene: TRBJ2-7
clone size: -

CDR3 DNA: TGTGCCAGCAAAGGGACAGGGGTCTCCTACGAGCAGTACTTC
CDR3 protein: CASKGTGVSYEQYF
V gene: TRBV6-1
D gene: TRBD1
J gene: TRBJ2-7
clone size: -

CDR3 DNA: TGTGCCAGCAGCCTCGTGGCAGGCCTTGATGGCTACACCTTC
CDR3 protein: CASSLVAGLDGYTF
V gene: TRBV11-2
D gene: -
J gene: TRBJ1-2
clone size: few

CDR3 DNA: TGTGCCAGCAGGAGAGGCGGGAACACTGAAGCTTTCTTT
CDR3 protein: CASRRGGNTEAFF
V gene: TRBV27
D gene: -
J gene: TRBJ1-1
clone size: -

CDR3 DNA: TGCAGCGTTGAGTCCGGGAGCATGAACACTGAAGCTTTCTTT
CDR3 protein: CSVESGSMNTEAFF
V gene: TRBV29-1
D gene: -
J gene: TRBJ1-1
clone size: -

CDR3 DNA: TGTGCCAGCAGCGTGAGTTATACGCACTATGGCTACACCTTC
CDR3 protein: CASSVSYTHYGYTF
V gene: TRBV5-6
D gene: -
J gene: TRBJ1-2
clone size: -

CDR3 DNA: TGTGCCAGCCAACGGGCAGATACGCAGTATTTT
CDR3 protein: CASQRADTQYF
V gene: TRBV25-1
D gene: -
J gene: TRBJ2-3
clone size: -

CDR3 DNA: TGTGCCACCTCCTCGACAGAGCGCCGCACAGATACGCAGTATTTT
CDR3 protein: CATSSTERRTDTQYF
V gene: TRBV25-1
D gene: -
J gene: TRBJ2-3
clone size: -

CDR3 DNA: TGTGCCAGTAGTATAGCAGGGGGGAACACCGGGGAGCTGTTTTTT
CDR3 protein: CASSIAGGNTGELFF
V gene: TRBV19
D gene: TRBD1
J gene: TRBJ2-2
clone size: few

CDR3 DNA: TGTGCCAGCAGTGCCGGACGGGGGAGGTTTAATCAGCCCCAGCATTTT
CDR3 protein: CASSAGRGRFNQPQHF
V gene: TRBV6-1
D gene: -
J gene: TRBJ1-5
clone size: -

CDR3 DNA: TGTGCCAGCAGCCAAGAAGTCACTAGCGGGAGGTCAGATACGCAGTATTTT
CDR3 protein: CASSQEVTSGRSDTQYF
V gene: TRBV4-2
D gene: TRBD2
J gene: TRBJ2-3
clone size: -

CDR3 DNA: TGTGCCAGCAGTTACGGCGGCACTGAAGCTTTCTTT
CDR3 protein: CASSYGGTEAFF
V gene: TRBV6-5
D gene: -
J gene: TRBJ1-1
clone size: -

CDR3 DNA: TGTGCCAGCAGACCACCACACCGCGTCGATACGCAGTATTTT
CDR3 protein: CASRPPHRVDTQYF
V gene: TRBV5-4
D gene: -
J gene: TRBJ2-3
clone size: -

CDR3 DNA: TGTGCCAGCTCACCATCGACAGTTAACAATCAGCCCCAGCATTTT
CDR3 protein: CASSPSTVNNQPQHF
V gene: TRBV18
D gene: -
J gene: TRBJ1-5
clone size: -

CDR3 DNA: TGTGCCAGCAGCCCCGGGAGCGCGGAGGGTCGTACGCAGTATTTT
CDR3 protein: CASSPGSAEGRTQYF
V gene: TRBV11-2
D gene: -
J gene: TRBJ2-3
clone size: -

CDR3 DNA: TGTGCCTGGGACCGGGACAGGGGGTTTGGCTACACCTTC
CDR3 protein: CAWDRDRGFGYTF
V gene: TRBV30
D gene: TRBD1
J gene: TRBJ1-2
clone size: -

CDR3 DNA: TGTGCCAGCAGCCCCACGTCGAGCAGGTACGAGCAGTACTTC
CDR3 protein: CASSPTSSRYEQYF
V gene: TRBV9
D gene: -
J gene: TRBJ2-7
clone size: -

CDR3 DNA: TGTGCCAGCAGTTTAAGCGGTCAGGCGTATCAGCCCCAGCATTTT
CDR3 protein: CASSLSGQAYQPQHF
V gene: TRBV27
D gene: -
J gene: TRBJ1-5
clone size: few

CDR3 DNA: TGCAGCGTTTTTGGGGCCGAGCAGTACTTC
CDR3 protein: CSVFGAEQYF
V gene: TRBV29-1
D gene: -
J gene: TRBJ2-7
clone size: -

CDR3 DNA: TGCAGCGCCGGGACTAGCGATACAGATACGCAGTATTTT
CDR3 protein: CSAGTSDTDTQYF
V gene: TRBV29-1
D gene: TRBD2
J gene: TRBJ2-3
clone size: -

CDR3 DNA: TGTGCCAGCAGTTTACTCAGGGGCGTCCGGCCCCAGCATTTT
CDR3 protein: CASSLLRGVRPQHF
V gene: TRBV27
D gene: -
J gene: TRBJ1-5
clone size: -

CDR3 DNA: TGCAGCGTTGGGACTAGCGCAAGTACAGATACGCAGTATTTT
CDR3 protein: CSVGTSASTDTQYF
V gene: TRBV29-1
D gene: TRBD2
J gene: TRBJ2-3
clone size: -

CDR3 DNA: TGCGCCAGCACAGAGGGTTTGGGGAGCACTGAAGCTTTCTTT
CDR3 protein: CASTEGLGSTEAFF
V gene: TRBV5-1
D gene: -
J gene: TRBJ1-1
clone size: -

CDR3 DNA: TGTGCCAGCACCAGACAGGGCCAACAAGAGACCCAGTACTTC
CDR3 protein: CASTRQGQQETQYF
V gene: TRBV6-1
D gene: TRBD1
J gene: TRBJ2-5
clone size: -

CDR3 DNA: TGCAGCGTTGAAAATGGAGACAACTATGGCTACACCTTC
CDR3 protein: CSVENGDNYGYTF
V gene: TRBV29-1
D gene: -
J gene: TRBJ1-2
clone size: -

CDR3 DNA: TGTGCCAGCAGCCCGCAGGGGTTCCGAAGCACAGATACGCAGTATTTT
CDR3 protein: CASSPQGFRSTDTQYF
V gene: TRBV7-9
D gene: -
J gene: TRBJ2-3
clone size: -

CDR3 DNA: TGTGCTAGTGGTTTGGGGGCCGGGGAGCTGTTTTTT
CDR3 protein: CASGLGAGELFF
V gene: TRBV12-5
D gene: -
J gene: TRBJ2-2
clone size: -

CDR3 DNA: TGTGCCAGCAGGGAGAGACCTTCACTTAATGAAAAACTGTTTTTT
CDR3 protein: CASRERPSLNEKLFF
V gene: TRBV2
D gene: -
J gene: TRBJ1-4
clone size: -